Presented here are 27 T cell receptor beta chains from one specimen sequenced in a study of neurological immune-mediated disorders. MiXCR, run by TCRdb on the 5' RACE reads, gives a single entry per CDR3 protein. The data contain under 90,000 distinct CDR3 sequences, about 9.5% of them singletons. Sequencing was carried out using PBMCs. The receptors stem from a man aged 50 to 60 in good health.

In its sample, this clonotype was seen many times. The chain carries TRBV7-2 and TRBJ2-2; 7 positions match TRBD2. Trimming cost V 1 base and J 4 bases; bases outside gene matches: 9. The CDR3 loop spans 17 amino acids. Per the germline V gene, CDR1 is SGHTA and CDR2 is FQGNSA. For the CDR3, the DNA is TGTGCCAGCAGCTTAGACGAAGCGGGGTCACCCACCGGGGAGCTGTTTTTT. Protein product: CASSLDEAGSPTGELFF.

This clonotype was picked up many times. The J gene is TRBJ2-7, the V gene TRBV5-1; 7 nucleotides match TRBD1. This CDR3 is built from 15 residues. V was pared by 0 bases and J by 2 bases, with 5 bases of the junction left unmatched. Germline V gene data show CDR1 as SGHRS and CDR2 as YFSETQ. The CDR3 DNA follows: TGCGCCAGCAGCTTGGTGCCAGGGGGAACCTACGAGCAGTACTTC. Its protein product is CASSLVPGGTYEQYF.

This clonotype was picked up many times. The V gene is TRBV14, the J gene TRBJ1-6; no clear D. Trimming cost V 4 bases and J 0 bases, with 7 bases left between them. The CDR3 is 15 amino acids. Germline V lookup: CDR1 SGHDN, CDR2 FVKESK. In nucleotides, the CDR3 is TGTGCCAGCAGCCCGTGGAGCTCCTATAATTCACCCCTCCACTTT. It translates to CASSPWSSYNSPLHF.

This clonotype was observed many times. J is TRBJ1-2 and V is TRBV28; D call uncertain. V was shortened by 6 bases and J by 7 bases, with 15 bases between the two germline ends. The germline gives CDR1 MDHEN, CDR2 SYDVKM. The CDR3 has 13 amino acids. The CDR3 is CASRRPGSGGYTF. The CDR3 DNA reads as TGTGCCAGCAGAAGACCGGGGTCAGGTGGCTACACCTTC.

The rearrangement links TRBV5-1 to TRBJ2-7; a weak D match, TRBD2 (5 bases). Germline CDR1 and CDR2: SGHRS and YFSETQ. The CDR3 spans 12 residues. Between the trimmed V and J ends, which lost 4 bases and 9 bases, there was a span of 14 bases. In DNA, the CDR3 is TGCGCCAGCAGCCCAGGAACCAGCGGGCAGTACTTC. Translated, it gives CASSPGTSGQYF.

This clonotype was recorded at least ten times. J is TRBJ2-1 and V is TRBV15; D gene uncertain. V lost 0 bases to trimming and J lost 9 bases, with 9 bases between them. This CDR3 region has 13 residues. CDR1 LNHNV and CDR2 YYDKDF come from the germline V gene (reference sequence). CDR3: CATSRDYLPEQFF. In nucleotides, the CDR3 is TGTGCCACCAGCAGAGATTACTTGCCTGAGCAGTTCTTC.

This clonotype was detected ten times or more. The rearrangement joins TRBV25-1 to TRBJ2-7, with TRBD2 identical over 11 bases. The V and J ends lost 4 bases and 6 bases, in that order; junction bases with no gene match: 8. The V gene's germline CDR1 is MGHDK and CDR2 SYGVNS. CDR3 size: 15 residues. The CDR3 protein is CASSVTTSGVREQYF. DNA of the CDR3: TGTGCCAGCAGTGTTACGACTAGCGGGGTTCGCGAGCAGTACTTC.

This clonotype was seen many times. The CDR3 nucleotides are TGTGCCAGCAGCCAACTCCCGGCAGGTAGCGGGGGGACCCAGTACTTC. Its translation: CASSQLPAGSGGTQYF. V is TRBV3-1 and J is TRBJ2-5; the match to TRBD2 covers 9 bases. Germline V lookup: CDR1 LGHDT, CDR2 YNNKEL (reference sequence). The CDR3 extends over 16 amino acids. J gave up 7 bases and V 2 bases, and 11 bases lay outside the gene matches.

This clonotype was observed at least ten times. The genes are TRBV9 and TRBJ2-4; D may be TRBD1 or TRBD2 (5 bases each). Germline V gene data show CDR1 as SGDLS and CDR2 as YYNGEE. V was cut by 0 bases and J by 2 bases, with 15 bases left in between. CDR3 length equals 17 residues. The CDR3 DNA reads as TGTGCCAGCAGCGTAGATGGGGGAGATGGGACCAAAAACATTCAGTACTTC. It yields the protein CASSVDGGDGTKNIQYF. The whole variable domain, filled in from reference TRBV9 and TRBJ2-4, reads DSGVTQTPKHLITATGQRVTLRCSPRSGDLSVYWYQQSLDQGLQFLIQYYNGEERAKGNILERFSAQQFPDLHSELNLSSLELGDSALYFCASSVDGGDGTKNIQYFGAGTRLSVL.

This clonotype has at least ten counts. The rearrangement joins TRBV6-2 or TRBV6-3 to TRBJ2-1; the match to TRBD2 covers 9 bases. The ends lost 6 bases at V and 0 bases at J; junction bases unmatched: 3. The CDR3 contains 15 residues. Germline V lookup: CDR1 MNHEY, CDR2 SVGEGT. In DNA form, the CDR3 reads TGTGCCAGCAGACTAGCGGGCCACTCCTACAATGAGCAGTTCTTC. This gives the protein CASRLAGHSYNEQFF.

This clonotype was counted many times. The chain employs TRBV6-5 and TRBJ1-2; TRBD1 agrees at 8 bases. The CDR3 extends over 16 amino acids. V lost 5 bases, J lost 3 bases, and 11 bases stayed unmatched. CDR1 and CDR2 from the germline V gene are MNHEY and SVGAGI. The CDR3 loop reads CASSPQGATEDYGYTF. CDR3 nucleotide sequence: TGTGCCAGCAGTCCCCAGGGGGCGACCGAGGACTATGGCTACACCTTC.

A note on this clonotype: Mismatch with germline at one junction end may stem from a read error. The J gene is TRBJ1-5, the V gene TRBV28; D is ambiguous. The CDR3 runs 14 residues. Per germline, CDR1 MDHEN and CDR2 SYDVKM. CDR3 nucleotide sequence: TGTGTCAGCAGCTCCAACGGCAGCGGTCAGCCCCAACATTTT. Translated: CVSSSNGSGQPQHF.

The sample holds many counts of this clonotype. The chain couples TRBV7-2 to TRBJ2-6; D not resolved. Trimming shortened V by 4 bases and J by 0 bases, and 16 bases separated the two germline ends. The CDR3 is 18 amino acids. The germline CDR1 and CDR2 sequences are SGHTA and FQGNSA. CDR3 protein: CASSSRRHLSSGANVLTF. CDR3 coding DNA: TGTGCCAGCAGCTCCCGACGGCACCTGAGCTCTGGGGCCAACGTCCTGACTTTC. Complete variable domain (other parts from reference TRBV7-2 and TRBJ2-6): GAGVSQSPSNKVTEKGKDVELRCDPISGHTALYWYRQSLGQGLEFLIYFQGNSAPDKSGLPSDRFSAERTGGSVSTLTIQRTQQEDSAVYLCASSSRRHLSSGANVLTFGAGSRLTVL.

With respect to this clonotype: A much bigger clone sits one base away, suggesting this may be a read error. The J gene is TRBJ1-6, the V gene TRBV5-1, with a possible D match to TRBD1 (5 bases). This CDR3 spans 13 amino acids. Trimming left V 7 bases short and J 8 bases short, with 13 bases between. Germline loops: CDR1 SGHRS, CDR2 YFSETQ. DNA of the CDR3: TGCGCCAGCCATACAGGTTCGGATTCACCCCTCCACTTT. Translation gives CASHTGSDSPLHF. Full variable domain (missing parts from reference TRBV5-1 and TRBJ1-6): KAGVTQTPRYLIKTRGQQVTLSCSPISGHRSVSWYQQTPGQGLQFLFEYFSETQRNKGNFPGRFSGRQFSNSRSEMNVSTLELGDSALYLCASHTGSDSPLHFGNGTRLTVT.

In its sample, this clonotype was seen many times. The chain combines TRBV11-2 with TRBJ2-1; D might be TRBD2 (6 bases). V was shortened by 1 base and J by 5 bases, with 18 bases between the two germline ends. The germline gives CDR1 SGHAT, CDR2 FQNNGV. CDR3 length equals 17 residues. CDR3: CASSLGVRGYGNNEQFF. CDR3 DNA sequence: TGTGCCAGCAGCTTAGGAGTACGGGGGTATGGCAACAATGAGCAGTTCTTC. Full variable domain (outside the CDR3, taken from reference TRBV11-2 and TRBJ2-1): EAGVAQSPRYKIIEKRQSVAFWCNPISGHATLYWYQQILGQGPKLLIQFQNNGVVDDSQLPKDRFSAERLKGVDSTLKIQPAKLEDSAVYLCASSLGVRGYGNNEQFFGPGTRLTVL.

In this sample, this clonotype turned up many times. This chain uses TRBV6-2 or TRBV6-3 with TRBJ2-1, with 9 positions matching TRBD1. Looked up from germline, CDR1 is MNHEY and CDR2 is SVGEGT. This CDR3 region has 14 residues. The V segment lost 5 bases and the J segment 6 bases; nucleotides outside the gene matches: 5. Here the CDR3 reads CASSQTGGSNEQFF. CDR3 in DNA: TGTGCCAGCAGTCAGACAGGGGGAAGCAATGAGCAGTTCTTC.

This clonotype was seen repeatedly, ten times or more. V and J are TRBV6-5 and TRBJ2-7; D call uncertain. Germline lookup yields CDR1 MNHEY and CDR2 SVGAGI. The CDR3 loop spans 14 amino acids. Between the trimmed V and J ends, which lost 2 bases and 2 bases, there was a span of 10 bases. CDR3 nucleotide sequence: TGTGCCAGCAGTTACACCGGGCAACCCTACGAGCAGTACTTC. Its protein is CASSYTGQPYEQYF.

This clonotype was seen ten or more times. This chain uses TRBV15 with TRBJ2-1; TRBD2 agrees at 14 bases. This CDR3 contains 17 residues. V shed 0 bases and J 9 bases; nucleotides not matched to a gene: 7. Germline CDR1 is LNHNV and CDR2 is YYDKDF (reference sequence). This CDR3 reads CATSRDKGGLAGAEQFF. CDR3 coding DNA: TGTGCCACCAGCAGAGATAAAGGGGGACTAGCGGGAGCTGAGCAGTTCTTC. The full variable domain, rest sourced from reference TRBV15 and TRBJ2-1, is DAMVIQNPRYQVTQFGKPVTLSCSQTLNHNVMYWYQQKSSQAPKLLFHYYDKDFNNEADTPDNFQSRRPNTSFCFLDIRSPGLGDTAMYLCATSRDKGGLAGAEQFFGPGTRLTVL.

This clonotype has a count of ten or more. V usage is TRBV12-3 or TRBV12-4 and J usage is TRBJ1-5; 9 nucleotides match TRBD1. The V gene end was trimmed by 6 bases and the J gene end by 5 bases; junction bases not matched to a gene: 5. The CDR3 is made up of 14 amino acids. The CDR3 sequence is CASRGQGIDQPQHF. The CDR3 DNA reads TGTGCCAGCAGAGGACAGGGGATTGATCAGCCCCAGCATTTT.

The chain has TRBV7-9 and TRBJ2-2; the D is unclear. V shed 2 bases and J shed 1 base, with 11 bases lying between them. This CDR3 comprises 16 residues. Germline CDR1 and CDR2: SEHNR and FQNEAQ (reference sequence). CDR3 amino acids: CASSLWWSGNTGELFF. DNA for the CDR3: TGTGCCAGCAGCTTATGGTGGTCGGGGAACACCGGGGAGCTGTTTTTT.

This clonotype showed up many times. V gene TRBV7-8 combines with J gene TRBJ2-1; D gene unclear. CDR3 length equals 13 residues. V shed 3 bases and J shed 5 bases, with 8 bases lying between them. CDR1 and CDR2 (germline): SGHVS, FQNEAQ. As DNA, the CDR3 is TGTGCCAGCAGCTTTGGCAGACACAATGAGCAGTTCTTC. It codes for CASSFGRHNEQFF.

A note on this clonotype: At one of its ends the junction is not consistent with the germline gene, which may arise from a read error. This chain uses TRBV7-9 with TRBJ2-1; 7 nucleotides match TRBD2. Per the germline V gene, CDR1 is SEHNR and CDR2 is FQNEAQ (reference sequence). The length of the CDR3 is 16 residues. The CDR3 protein is CTSSASGGDSVNEQFF. Here the CDR3 DNA reads TGTACCAGCAGCGCCAGTGGGGGGGACTCAGTCAATGAGCAGTTCTTC.

This clonotype was observed at least ten times. V gene TRBV20-1 combines with J gene TRBJ2-1; D not certain. V was shortened by 3 bases and J by 10 bases, with 13 bases between the two germline ends. CDR1 is DFQATT, CDR2 SNEGSKA, per germline (reference sequence). The CDR3 runs to 12 residues. The CDR3, as DNA: TGCAGTGCTAGGGAAGGTAGCTTAGAGCAGTTCTTC. This gives the protein CSAREGSLEQFF.

This clonotype was picked up many times. This rearrangement joins TRBV10-3 to TRBJ1-2; 8 nucleotides match TRBD1. This CDR3 comprises 15 residues. In germline, CDR1 is ENHRY, CDR2 SYGVKD. V was pared by 0 bases and J by 3 bases, with 3 bases of the junction left unmatched. The CDR3 is CAISESGTGDYGYTF. The CDR3 coding sequence is TGTGCCATCAGTGAGTCCGGGACAGGAGACTATGGCTACACCTTC.

This clonotype was recorded many times. J is TRBJ2-7 and V is TRBV5-1; maybe TRBD1 (6 bases). The V end was cut by 0 bases, the J end by 3 bases, with 10 bases between. CDR1 and CDR2 (germline): SGHRS, YFSETQ. This CDR3 is 14 amino acids long. The CDR3 nucleotides are TGCGCCAGCAGCTTGGGGACAGCCGGCTACGAGCAGTACTTC. It specifies CASSLGTAGYEQYF.

This clonotype was seen repeatedly, ten times or more. The chain links TRBV20-1 to TRBJ2-3; tentatively, D is TRBD1 (6 bases). The CDR3 consists of 12 residues. V lost 3 bases, J lost 7 bases, and 11 bases lay in between. CDR1 and CDR2 from the germline V gene are DFQATT and SNEGSKA (reference sequence). As DNA, the CDR3 is TGCAGTGCTAGGGGGGCGGAGAATACGCAGTATTTT. Protein product: CSARGAENTQYF.

The chain is built from TRBV20-1 and TRBJ1-4, with a tentative D call TRBD1 (6 bases). CDR3 length: 15 residues. Germline values: CDR1 DFQATT, CDR2 SNEGSKA (reference sequence). V lost 8 bases to trimming and J lost 5 bases, with 21 bases between them. CDR3 in amino acids: CSTYGGWGRNEKLFF. The CDR3 coding sequence is TGCAGTACATATGGGGGCTGGGGGAGGAATGAAAAACTGTTTTTT.